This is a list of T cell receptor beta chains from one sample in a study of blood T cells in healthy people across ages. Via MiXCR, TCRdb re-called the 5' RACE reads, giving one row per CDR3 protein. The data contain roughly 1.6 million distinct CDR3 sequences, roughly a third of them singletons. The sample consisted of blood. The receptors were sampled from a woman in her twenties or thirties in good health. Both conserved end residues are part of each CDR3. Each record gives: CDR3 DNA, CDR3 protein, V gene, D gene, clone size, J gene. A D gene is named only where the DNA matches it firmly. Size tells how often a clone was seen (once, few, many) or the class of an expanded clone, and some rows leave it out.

TGTGCCAGCCGAGTACAGGGAGGGACTGAAGCTTTCTTT CASRVQGGTEAFF TRBV27 . few TRBJ1-1
TGTGCCAGCAGTCTTCCGCCCCTAGCGGGAGGTCCCTCTGGGGCCAACGTCCTGACTTTC CASSLPPLAGGPSGANVLTF TRBV27 TRBD2 . TRBJ2-6
TGTGCCAGCAGCGTAGACGGGGAAGAGGCAGCTTTCTTT CASSVDGEEAAFF TRBV9 . . TRBJ1-1
TGCAGCGTTCGCGAGGGACAGGGGAATGTCGAGCAGTACTTC CSVREGQGNVEQYF TRBV29-1 TRBD1 few TRBJ2-7
TGCAGTGGTTTACAGGACAATAACTATGGCTACACCTTC CSGLQDNNYGYTF TRBV20-1 . . TRBJ1-2
TGCAGTGCTCTACAGGGGAATACTAAAGCTTTCTTT CSALQGNTKAFF TRBV20-1 TRBD1 . TRBJ1-1
TGCGCCAGCAGCGGGGGACAGGGGGACCCCCAGTACTTC CASSGGQGDPQYF TRBV5-1 TRBD1 . TRBJ2-7
TGTGCCAGCAGCCACCCCTCAGCGGGGGGGCGGGAGCAGTTCTTC CASSHPSAGGREQFF TRBV7-2 TRBD2 many TRBJ2-1
TGCAGTGCTAGAGATACCGCGACGAGTGGTGGGACCCAGTACTTC CSARDTATSGGTQYF TRBV20-1 . . TRBJ2-5
TGTGCCAGCAGCTTGACTAGCGGGAGCTTCAATGAGCAGTTCTTC CASSLTSGSFNEQFF TRBV7-2 TRBD2 few TRBJ2-1
TGCGCCAGCAGCCCCCTGCGGCAGAACCCCGAGCAGTACTTC CASSPLRQNPEQYF TRBV5-1 . few TRBJ2-7
TGTGCCAGCAGTGCAGGGAACATGAACACTGAAGCTTTCTTT CASSAGNMNTEAFF TRBV2 . . TRBJ1-1
TGTGCCAGCACCCCATCCAGACTAGGAGGGGAGACCCAGTACTTC CASTPSRLGGETQYF TRBV12-3/TRBV12-4 . . TRBJ2-5
TGCAGTGCTCCCGGGACTAGCGGGGGCTACAATGAGCAGTTCTTC CSAPGTSGGYNEQFF TRBV20-1 TRBD2 . TRBJ2-1
TGTGCCAGCAGCTTAGTTCGCGGACTAGCGGGAGTTAGGGAGACCCAGTACTTC CASSLVRGLAGVRETQYF TRBV11-2 TRBD2 few TRBJ2-5
TGCGCCAGCAGCACAGAAGGGAGGATGGCTTTCTTT CASSTEGRMAFF TRBV5-1 . . TRBJ1-1
TGTGCCAGCAGTCGTTCGCAGAGGGGGCTGCGACAGGGGGTTTATGATGGCTACACCTTC CASSRSQRGLRQGVYDGYTF TRBV12-3/TRBV12-4 TRBD1 . TRBJ1-2
TGTGCCAGCAGTTACTGGGGGGCTGAGCAGTACTTC CASSYWGAEQYF TRBV6-2/TRBV6-3 . few TRBJ2-5
TGCGCCAGCAGTGAGTCGAGGAGGAAGACGGATACCACTGAAGCTTTCTTT CASSESRRKTDTTEAFF TRBV10-2 . few TRBJ1-1
TGCAGCGTTGAATTGCCACGAGCAACTAATGAAAAACTGTTTTTT CSVELPRATNEKLFF TRBV29-1 . few TRBJ1-4
TGCAGTGCTAGAGCGCCAACACGGGACACACAAGAGACCCAGTACTTC CSARAPTRDTQETQYF TRBV20-1 . many TRBJ2-5
TGTGCCAGCAGTTACTTGGACTACAAGCAGTACTTC CASSYLDYKQYF TRBV6-6 . . TRBJ2-7
TGTGCCAGCAGTGCTTCCGGACTAGCGGGGGGCTACGAGCAGTACTTC CASSASGLAGGYEQYF TRBV25-1 TRBD2 . TRBJ2-7
TGCGCCAGCACCGTAACAGAGGAGCTCGCGCAGTATTTT CASTVTEELAQYF TRBV5-1 . few TRBJ2-3
TGCAGTGCTAGAATTCTGCCTGGCGGGGCAAGCTCCTACAATGAGCAGTTCTTC CSARILPGGASSYNEQFF TRBV20-1 . few TRBJ2-1
TGCAGCGTTGCTCTGAGGACAGGGGGCTCCGAGCAGTACTTC CSVALRTGGSEQYF TRBV29-1 TRBD1 many TRBJ2-7
TGCAGCGTTGCGCAGGGAGTCTATGGCTACACCTTC CSVAQGVYGYTF TRBV29-1 . few TRBJ1-2
TGTGCCAGCAGCTTCGGACTAGCGGCTGACTACGAGCAGTACTTC CASSFGLAADYEQYF TRBV7-9 TRBD2 few TRBJ2-7
TGTGCCAGCAGCTTCTCCGGGACTAGCGTCAAGGGGAAGCAGTTCTTC CASSFSGTSVKGKQFF TRBV3-1 TRBD2 . TRBJ2-1
TGTGCCAGCAGCCAATCGGGGTCGGGCACTGAAGCTTTCTTT CASSQSGSGTEAFF TRBV16 . . TRBJ1-1
TGTGCCAGTAGTATAGGGAGCACTGAAGCTTTCTTT CASSIGSTEAFF TRBV19 . . TRBJ1-1
TGTGCCAGCAGTGGACTCAGGGGGCAATTGGAGGCCAATGAGCAGTACTTC CASSGLRGQLEANEQYF TRBV6-1 TRBD1 . TRBJ2-5
TGTGCCAGCAGGGTCGGGACTAGTCCCTCGGGGCAGTACTTC CASRVGTSPSGQYF TRBV28 TRBD2 . TRBJ2-7
TGTGCCAGCAGTAGCGGGGGGAATGATGAGCAGTTCTTC CASSSGGNDEQFF TRBV3-1 TRBD2 . TRBJ2-1
TGTGCCAGCAGTGTCGACTGGGGGAATTCACCCCTCCACTTT CASSVDWGNSPLHF TRBV2 . few TRBJ1-6
TGTGCCAGCAGCTTAAGAGGACAGGGGGGCTGGGAGACCCAGTACTTC CASSLRGQGGWETQYF TRBV13 TRBD1 few TRBJ2-5
TGCGCCAGCAGCGGGGGGACAGGTCATACAGAGACCCAGTACTTC CASSGGTGHTETQYF TRBV5-1 TRBD1 few TRBJ2-5
TGTGCCAGCAGCCCGACAGGGGGAGCTGAAGCTTTCTTT CASSPTGGAEAFF TRBV4-2 TRBD1 . TRBJ1-1
TGCAGTGCTGACTCAGGGGAAGTCGGAAAGACCCAGTACTTC CSADSGEVGKTQYF TRBV20-1 . . TRBJ2-5
TGTGCCAGCAGCTCCTGGGTGACGAACACTGAAGCTTTCTTT CASSSWVTNTEAFF TRBV27 . . TRBJ1-1
TGTGCCACCAGCAGAGTAGTACGGGGGAGCTCCTACAATGAGCAGTTCTTC CATSRVVRGSSYNEQFF TRBV15 . . TRBJ2-1
TGTGCCAGCAGTTTGGGTTGGGGGTATGGCTACACCTTC CASSLGWGYGYTF TRBV27 . few TRBJ1-2
TGTGCCAGCAGAGGGGCAGGGCTCCACGAGCAGTACTTC CASRGAGLHEQYF TRBV6-1 . . TRBJ2-7
TGTGCCAGCAGGGGGACAGGGTCATGGAATGAGCAGTTCTTC CASRGTGSWNEQFF TRBV6-5 TRBD1 . TRBJ2-1
TGTGCCAGCAGCCTCGAGAGACTAAAGGGGGGCTACGAGCAGTACTTC CASSLERLKGGYEQYF TRBV5-5 . . TRBJ2-7
TGCGCCAGCAGCCCTGACAGTAGCTATGGCTACACCTTC CASSPDSSYGYTF TRBV5-1 . . TRBJ1-2